This T cell receptor beta chain was retrieved from a study of metastatic and nonmetastatic thyroid tumors. Study summary: Comparison of repertoires was carried out across blood and tumor or nodule tissue from malignant and benign thyroid patients.

The study, taken as a whole, reports: For both blood and tumor, malignant thyroid tumors reportedly showed significantly higher TCR beta diversity than benign nodules did.

No treatment of any kind had been given to any patient before thyroid surgery. The V gene lost 0 bases and the J gene lost 3 bases, with 24 bases spanning the gap. The CDR3 runs 19 residues. Germline assignment: CDR1 SGHRS and CDR2 YFSETQ. Per the original methods: CDR3 differences across clinicopathological groups were used to build a distant-metastasis classifier for papillary thyroid cancer. TCRdb re-called the PCR reads through MiXCR. TCRdb's processing, not the authors' own work, is the source of the V and J calls. Here the sample spans 50,000 to 65,000 clones, just over 4% being singletons. This clone has ten or more counts. The target antigen is unknown.

The sequence was collected from a female donor with papillary thyroid cancer or a benign thyroid nodule (not recorded which). Some clones in this sample may be carry-over from other donors' samples. Sequenced sample: blood. V and J are TRBV5-1 and TRBJ1-1; D is uncertain. The CDR3 DNA is TGCGCCAGCAGCTTGGCCCCCGGGTTGGCCGAGGGAATAGACACTGAAGCTTTCTTT. As protein: CASSLAPGLAEGIDTEAFF.